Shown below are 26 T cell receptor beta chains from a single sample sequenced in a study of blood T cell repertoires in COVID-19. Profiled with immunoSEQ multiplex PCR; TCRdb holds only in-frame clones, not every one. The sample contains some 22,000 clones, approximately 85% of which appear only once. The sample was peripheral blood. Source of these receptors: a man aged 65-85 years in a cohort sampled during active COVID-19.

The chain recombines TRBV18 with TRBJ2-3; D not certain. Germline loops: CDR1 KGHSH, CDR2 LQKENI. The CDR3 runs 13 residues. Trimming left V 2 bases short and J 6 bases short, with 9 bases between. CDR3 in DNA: TGTGCCAGCTCACCAACCAGTCAGGATACGCAGTATTTT. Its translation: CASSPTSQDTQYF.

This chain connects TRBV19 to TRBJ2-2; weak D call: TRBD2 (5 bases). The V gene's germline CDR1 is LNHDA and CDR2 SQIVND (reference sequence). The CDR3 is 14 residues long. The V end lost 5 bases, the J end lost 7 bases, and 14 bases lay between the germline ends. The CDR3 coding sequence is TGTGCCAGTAGTGTCGCTACCGGGGTCGGGGAGCTGTTTTTT. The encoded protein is CASSVATGVGELFF. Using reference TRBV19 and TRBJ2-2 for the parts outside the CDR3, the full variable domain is DGGITQSPKYLFRKEGQNVTLSCEQNLNHDAMYWYRQDPGQGLRLIYYSQIVNDFQKGDIAEGYSVSREKKESFPLTVTSAQKNPTAFYLCASSVATGVGELFFGEGSRLTVL.

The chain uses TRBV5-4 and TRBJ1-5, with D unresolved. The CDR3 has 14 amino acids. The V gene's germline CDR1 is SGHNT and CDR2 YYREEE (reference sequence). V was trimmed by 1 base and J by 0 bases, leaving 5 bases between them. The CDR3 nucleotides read TGTGCCAGCAGCTTGTCCGGTAGCAATCAGCCCCAGCATTTT. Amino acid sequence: CASSLSGSNQPQHF.

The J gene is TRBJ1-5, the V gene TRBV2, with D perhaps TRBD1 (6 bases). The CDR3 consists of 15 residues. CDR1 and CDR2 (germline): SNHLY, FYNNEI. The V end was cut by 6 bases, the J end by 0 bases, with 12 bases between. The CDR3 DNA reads TGTGCCAGCAGCGCACAGGGCCATAGCAATCAGCCCCAGCATTTT. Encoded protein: CASSAQGHSNQPQHF.

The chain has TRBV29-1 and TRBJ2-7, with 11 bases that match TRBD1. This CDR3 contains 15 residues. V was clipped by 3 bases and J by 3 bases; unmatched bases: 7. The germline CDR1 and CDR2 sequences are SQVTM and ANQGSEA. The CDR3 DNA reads TGCAGCGTTGAGAGCTGGACAGGGGGCTTCTACGAGCAGTACTTC. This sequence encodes CSVESWTGGFYEQYF.

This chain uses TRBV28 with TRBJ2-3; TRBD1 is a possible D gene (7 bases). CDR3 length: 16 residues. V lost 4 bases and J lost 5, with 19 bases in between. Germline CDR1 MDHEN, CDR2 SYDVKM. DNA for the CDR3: TGTGCCAGCAGTTCCCAGGTCCAGGGGGGTGGAGATACGCAGTATTTT. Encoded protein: CASSSQVQGGGDTQYF.

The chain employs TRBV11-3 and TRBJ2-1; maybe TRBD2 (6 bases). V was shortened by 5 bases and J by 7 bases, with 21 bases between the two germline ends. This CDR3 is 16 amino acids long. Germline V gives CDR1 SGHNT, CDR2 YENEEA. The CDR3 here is CASSARWALGRNEQFF. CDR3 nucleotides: TGTGCCAGCAGCGCTCGGTGGGCCCTTGGGAGGAATGAGCAGTTCTTC.

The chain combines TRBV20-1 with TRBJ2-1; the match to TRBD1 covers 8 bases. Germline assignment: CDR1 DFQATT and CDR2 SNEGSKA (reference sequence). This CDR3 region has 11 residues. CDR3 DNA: TGCAGCTCACGCCGGGACAGGGAGCAGTTCTTC. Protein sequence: CSSRRDREQFF.

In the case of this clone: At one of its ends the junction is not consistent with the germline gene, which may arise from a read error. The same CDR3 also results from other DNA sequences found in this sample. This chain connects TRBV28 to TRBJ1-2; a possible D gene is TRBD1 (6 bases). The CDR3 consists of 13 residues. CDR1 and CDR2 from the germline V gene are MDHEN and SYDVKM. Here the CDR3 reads CASSKNREDGYTF. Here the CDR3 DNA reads TGTGCTAGCAGTAAAAACAGGGAAGATGGCTACACCTTC.

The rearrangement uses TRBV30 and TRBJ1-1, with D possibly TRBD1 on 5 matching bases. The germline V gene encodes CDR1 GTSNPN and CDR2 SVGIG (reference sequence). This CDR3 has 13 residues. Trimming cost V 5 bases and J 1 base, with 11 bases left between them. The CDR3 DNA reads TGTGCCTGGGTCAGGGCCCAGAACACTGAAGCTTTCTTT. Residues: CAWVRAQNTEAFF.

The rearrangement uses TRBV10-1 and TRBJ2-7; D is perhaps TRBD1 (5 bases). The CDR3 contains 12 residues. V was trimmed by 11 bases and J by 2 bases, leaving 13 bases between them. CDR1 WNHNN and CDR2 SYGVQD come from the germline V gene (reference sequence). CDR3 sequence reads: CAGITGAYEQYF. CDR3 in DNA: TGCGCCGGCATAACAGGAGCCTACGAGCAGTACTTC.

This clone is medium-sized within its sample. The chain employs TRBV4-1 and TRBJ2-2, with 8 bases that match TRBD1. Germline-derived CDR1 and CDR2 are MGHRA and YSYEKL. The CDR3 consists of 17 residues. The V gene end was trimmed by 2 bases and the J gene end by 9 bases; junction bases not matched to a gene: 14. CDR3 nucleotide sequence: TGCGCCAGCAGCCAATCCTTTGTCAGGGGGCCCGTACGGGAGCTGTTTTTT. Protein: CASSQSFVRGPVRELFF.

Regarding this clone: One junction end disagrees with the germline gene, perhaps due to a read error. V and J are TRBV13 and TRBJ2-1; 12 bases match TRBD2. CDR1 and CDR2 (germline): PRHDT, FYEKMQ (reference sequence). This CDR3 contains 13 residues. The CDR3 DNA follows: TGTGCCAGCAGCATCAGACTAGCGGGAGTACTTATCTTC. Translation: CASSIRLAGVLIF.

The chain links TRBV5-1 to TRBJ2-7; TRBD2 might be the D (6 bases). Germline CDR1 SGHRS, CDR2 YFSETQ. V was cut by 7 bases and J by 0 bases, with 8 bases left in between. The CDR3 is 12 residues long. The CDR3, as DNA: TGCGCCAGCCGGAGGGACTCCTACGAGCAGTACTTC. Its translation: CASRRDSYEQYF. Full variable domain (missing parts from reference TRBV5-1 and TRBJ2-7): KAGVTQTPRYLIKTRGQQVTLSCSPISGHRSVSWYQQTPGQGLQFLFEYFSETQRNKGNFPGRFSGRQFSNSRSEMNVSTLELGDSALYLCASRRDSYEQYFGPGTRLTVT.

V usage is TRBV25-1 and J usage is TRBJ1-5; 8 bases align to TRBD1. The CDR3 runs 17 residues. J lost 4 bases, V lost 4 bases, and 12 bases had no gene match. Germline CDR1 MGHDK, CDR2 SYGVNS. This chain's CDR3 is CASSGVTGDALNQPQHF. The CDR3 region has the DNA TGTGCCAGCAGTGGGGTGACAGGGGACGCACTTAATCAGCCCCAGCATTTT.

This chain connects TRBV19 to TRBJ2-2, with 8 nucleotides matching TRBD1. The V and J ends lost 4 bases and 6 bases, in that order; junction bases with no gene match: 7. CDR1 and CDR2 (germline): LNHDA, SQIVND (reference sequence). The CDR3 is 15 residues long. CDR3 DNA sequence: TGTGCCAGTAGTACCGGACAGGGAAGGGCCGGGGAGCTGTTTTTT. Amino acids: CASSTGQGRAGELFF.

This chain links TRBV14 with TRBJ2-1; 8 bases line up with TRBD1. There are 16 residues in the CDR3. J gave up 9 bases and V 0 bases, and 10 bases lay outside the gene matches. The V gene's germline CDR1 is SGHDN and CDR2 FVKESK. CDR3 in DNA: TGTGCCAGCAGCCAAGATGGTCAGGGGGCATTCAGTGAGCAGTTCTTC. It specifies CASSQDGQGAFSEQFF.

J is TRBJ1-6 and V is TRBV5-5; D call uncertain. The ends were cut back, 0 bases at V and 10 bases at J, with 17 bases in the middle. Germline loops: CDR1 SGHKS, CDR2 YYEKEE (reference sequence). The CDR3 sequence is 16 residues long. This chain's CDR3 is CASSLAQSHAVSPLHF. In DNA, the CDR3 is TGTGCCAGCAGCTTGGCTCAGTCACATGCGGTCTCACCCCTCCACTTT.

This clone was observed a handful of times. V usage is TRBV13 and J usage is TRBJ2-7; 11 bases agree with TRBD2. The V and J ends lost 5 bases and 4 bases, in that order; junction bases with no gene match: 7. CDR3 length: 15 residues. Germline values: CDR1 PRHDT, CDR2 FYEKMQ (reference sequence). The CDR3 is CASSHGTSGIYEQYF. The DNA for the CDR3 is TGTGCCAGCAGCCACGGGACTAGCGGAATATACGAGCAGTACTTC. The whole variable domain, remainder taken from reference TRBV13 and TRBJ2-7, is AAGVIQSPRHLIKEKRETATLKCYPIPRHDTVYWYQQGPGQDPQFLISFYEKMQSDKGSIPDRFSAQQFSDYHSELNMSSLELGDSALYFCASSHGTSGIYEQYFGPGTRLTVT.

CDR3: CASSSGQGASPLHF. The CDR3 coding sequence is TGTGCCAGCAGCTCCGGCCAGGGGGCTTCACCCCTCCACTTT. The V and J genes are TRBV6-5 and TRBJ1-6; TRBD1 matches 8 bases. With 6 bases clipped from V and 9 bases from J, the junction kept 7 bases outside the gene matches. This CDR3 is built from 14 residues. Germline values: CDR1 MNHEY, CDR2 SVGAGI.

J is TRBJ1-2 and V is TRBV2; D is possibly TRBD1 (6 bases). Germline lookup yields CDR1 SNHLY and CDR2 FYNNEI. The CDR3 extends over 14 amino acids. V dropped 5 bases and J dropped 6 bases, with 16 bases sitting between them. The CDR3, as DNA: TGTGCCAGCAGTTATGGCAGGGGAGTCGATGGCTACACCTTC. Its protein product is CASSYGRGVDGYTF. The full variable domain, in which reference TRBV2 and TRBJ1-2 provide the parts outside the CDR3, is EPEVTQTPSHQVTQMGQEVILRCVPISNHLYFYWYRQILGQKVEFLVSFYNNEISEKSEIFDDQFSVERPDGSNFTLKIRSTKLEDSAMYFCASSYGRGVDGYTFGSGTRLTVV.

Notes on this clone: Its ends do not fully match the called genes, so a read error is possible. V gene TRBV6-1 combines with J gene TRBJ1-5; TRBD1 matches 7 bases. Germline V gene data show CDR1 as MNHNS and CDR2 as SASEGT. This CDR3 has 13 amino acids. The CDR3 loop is CASRDRVTQPQHF. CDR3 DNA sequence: TGTGCCAGCCGTGACAGGGTCACTCAGCCCCAGCATTTT.

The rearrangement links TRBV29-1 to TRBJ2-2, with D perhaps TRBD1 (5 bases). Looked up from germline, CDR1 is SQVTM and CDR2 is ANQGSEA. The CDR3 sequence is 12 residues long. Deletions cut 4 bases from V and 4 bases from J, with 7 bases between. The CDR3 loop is CSVGQTTGELFF. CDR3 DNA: TGCAGCGTTGGACAGACCACCGGGGAGCTGTTTTTT.

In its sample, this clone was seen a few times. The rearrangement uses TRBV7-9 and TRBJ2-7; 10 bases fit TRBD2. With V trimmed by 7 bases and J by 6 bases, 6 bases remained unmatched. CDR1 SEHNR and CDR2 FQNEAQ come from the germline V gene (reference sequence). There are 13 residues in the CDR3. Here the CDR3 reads CASNLAGAGEQYF. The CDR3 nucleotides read TGTGCCAGCAACCTAGCGGGAGCAGGCGAGCAGTACTTC.

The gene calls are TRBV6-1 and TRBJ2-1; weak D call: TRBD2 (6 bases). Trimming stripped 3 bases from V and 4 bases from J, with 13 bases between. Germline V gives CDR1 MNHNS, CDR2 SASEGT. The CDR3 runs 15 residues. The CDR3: CASSDGGSGYNEQFF. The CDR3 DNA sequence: TGTGCCAGCAGTGACGGAGGTAGCGGTTACAATGAGCAGTTCTTC.

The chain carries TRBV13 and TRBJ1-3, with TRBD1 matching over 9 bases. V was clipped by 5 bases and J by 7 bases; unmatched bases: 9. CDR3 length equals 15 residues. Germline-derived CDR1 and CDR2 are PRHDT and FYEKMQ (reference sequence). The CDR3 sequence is CASSRGGQGGNTIYF. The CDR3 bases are TGTGCCAGCAGCCGGGGGGGACAGGGTGGGAACACCATATATTTT.